The 16 T cell receptor beta chains listed next were all sequenced from one sample in a study of T-cell memory formation after mild COVID-19. One entry per CDR3 protein results from TCRdb running MiXCR on the 5' RACE reads. The sample lists around 320,000 distinct CDR3 sequences; 25% to 30% were seen once. Sequencing was performed on PBMCs or a T cell subset sorted from them (not recorded which). These receptors all stem from an adult woman who had mild COVID-19 (a few samples of this study predate the infection). Cell type and time point are not known.

This clonotype was seen a handful of times. V gene TRBV5-1 combines with J gene TRBJ2-1; 8 bases fit TRBD2. CDR1 is SGHRS, CDR2 YFSETQ, per germline. With V trimmed by 4 bases and J by 6 bases, 9 bases remained unmatched. CDR3 length equals 15 residues. The DNA of the CDR3 is TGCGCCAGCAGCACTCTACCTAGCGGGTTCAATGAGCAGTTCTTC. It translates to CASSTLPSGFNEQFF.

The chain links TRBV7-9 to TRBJ2-3; the match to TRBD2 covers 7 bases. This CDR3 spans 17 amino acids. The germline CDR1 and CDR2 sequences are SEHNR and FQNEAQ (reference sequence). With V trimmed by 4 bases and J by 3 bases, 13 bases remained unmatched. The CDR3 reads CASSSALSGMKTDTQYF. The CDR3 DNA is TGTGCCAGCAGCTCAGCCTTAAGCGGGATGAAGACAGATACGCAGTATTTT.

The chain couples TRBV9 to TRBJ2-2; D is possibly TRBD1 (5 bases). Germline V CDR1 and CDR2: SGDLS, YYNGEE. This CDR3 has 17 amino acids. Trimming removed 0 bases from V and 0 bases from J, with 12 bases in between. The chain's CDR3 is CASSVAGAGSNTGELFF. CDR3 bases: TGTGCCAGCAGCGTAGCTGGGGCAGGGTCGAACACCGGGGAGCTGTTTTTT.

The gene calls are TRBV7-9 and TRBJ2-1; D not resolved. There are 12 residues in the CDR3. Trimming cost V 1 base and J 10 bases, with 8 bases left between them. Germline V gene sequence: CDR1 SEHNR, CDR2 FQNEAQ (reference sequence). DNA of the CDR3: TGTGCCAGCAGCTTAGACGCTCTGGAGCAGTTCTTC. It encodes CASSLDALEQFF.

This clonotype has just a few counts. The rearrangement links TRBV7-2 to TRBJ2-4; 8 positions match TRBD1. With V trimmed by 1 base and J by 5 bases, 4 bases remained unmatched. The CDR3 runs 15 residues. From germline, CDR1 is SGHTA and CDR2 FQGNSA. CDR3 in amino acids: CASSLVGQGQNIQYF. In DNA form, the CDR3 reads TGTGCCAGCAGCTTAGTCGGACAGGGCCAAAACATTCAGTACTTC.

J is TRBJ1-1 and V is TRBV7-2; D is unclear. V was trimmed by 4 bases and J by 0 bases, leaving 12 bases between them. Germline V lookup: CDR1 SGHTA, CDR2 FQGNSA. The CDR3 loop spans 15 amino acids. CDR3 sequence (DNA): TGTGCCAGCAGCTGGTCCTATGGGATGAACACTGAAGCTTTCTTT. Its protein product is CASSWSYGMNTEAFF.

The chain couples TRBV7-2 to TRBJ2-3; D may correspond to TRBD1 or TRBD2 (7 bases each). CDR3 size: 15 residues. V was shortened by 3 bases and J by 8 bases, with 18 bases between the two germline ends. Germline V gives CDR1 SGHTA, CDR2 FQGNSA. The CDR3 is CASSLGGTDRFTQYF. CDR3 coding DNA: TGTGCCAGCAGCTTGGGGGGGACAGACAGATTTACGCAGTATTTT.

This clonotype has a single count. This sequence joins TRBV7-2 and TRBJ2-7; 7 positions match TRBD1. The V segment lost 1 base and the J segment 5 bases; nucleotides outside the gene matches: 5. This CDR3 has 14 residues. Germline V gene lookup returns CDR1 SGHTA and CDR2 FQGNSA. This CDR3 is CASSLGQGLDEQYF. The CDR3 nucleotides read TGTGCCAGCAGCTTAGGACAGGGTCTAGACGAGCAGTACTTC.

The CDR3: CASSYSSGVKRDEQYF. CDR3 DNA: TGTGCCAGCAGTTACTCGAGTGGAGTGAAAAGAGACGAGCAGTACTTC. This chain connects TRBV6-5 to TRBJ2-7; no firm D call. Germline assignment: CDR1 MNHEY and CDR2 SVGAGI. This CDR3 is built from 16 residues. Deletions cut 0 bases from V and 5 bases from J, with 17 bases between.

This clonotype was counted only a few times. The chain combines TRBV6-6 with TRBJ1-2, with 9 bases identical to TRBD1. Looked up from germline, CDR1 is MNHNY and CDR2 is SVGAGI (reference sequence). The CDR3 covers 15 residues. V gave up 0 bases and J gave up 8 bases; unmatched junction bases: 7. The CDR3 sequence: CASSYSETGGIGYTF. The DNA of the CDR3 is TGTGCCAGCAGTTACTCTGAGACAGGGGGAATCGGCTACACCTTC.

The chain carries TRBV6-4 and TRBJ2-7; D is perhaps TRBD2 (6 bases). The germline V gene has CDR1 MRHNA and CDR2 SNTAGT. The CDR3 is made up of 14 amino acids. V lost 5 bases, J lost 7 bases, and 18 bases lay in between. The CDR3 region has the DNA TGTGCCAGCAGTCCCAGCGGGCTCTCGAGGGAGCAGTACTTC. Amino acids: CASSPSGLSREQYF.

J is TRBJ2-3 and V is TRBV5-4; TRBD2 is a possible D gene (6 bases). The germline gives CDR1 SGHNT, CDR2 YYREEE (reference sequence). V shed 0 bases and J shed 1 base, with 15 bases lying between them. This CDR3 contains 17 residues. CDR3 protein: CASSLAFGSGGTDTQYF. CDR3 coding DNA: TGTGCCAGCAGCTTGGCTTTCGGGAGTGGGGGCACAGATACGCAGTATTTT.

CDR3 protein: CASSLAGGGAGYTF. Here the CDR3 DNA reads TGTGCCAGCAGCTTAGCGGGGGGAGGCGCCGGCTACACCTTC. This chain links TRBV7-8 with TRBJ1-2, with D possibly being TRBD1 (5 bases). Between the trimmed V and J ends, which lost 0 bases and 8 bases, there was a span of 13 bases. This CDR3 has 14 amino acids. The germline V gene has CDR1 SGHVS and CDR2 FQNEAQ. Full variable domain (missing parts from reference TRBV7-8 and TRBJ1-2): GAGVSQSPRYKVAKRGQDVALRCDPISGHVSLFWYQQALGQGPEFLTYFQNEAQLDKSGLPSDRFFAERPEGSVSTLKIQRTQQEDSAVYLCASSLAGGGAGYTFGSGTRLTVV.

V gene TRBV7-9 combines with J gene TRBJ2-7, with D hard to call. Per the germline V gene, CDR1 is SEHNR and CDR2 is FQNEAQ (reference sequence). This CDR3 comprises 12 residues. V gave up 5 bases and J gave up 7 bases, with 12 bases separating them. The CDR3 nucleotides are TGTGCCAGCAGCCTGAATGGGGTGGAGCAGTACTTC. Encoded protein: CASSLNGVEQYF.

This clonotype has only a few counts. The genes are TRBV14 and TRBJ2-1; 12 nucleotides line up with TRBD2. Germline CDR1 reads SGHDN; CDR2 reads FVKESK. The CDR3 is 15 amino acids. The V and J ends lost 1 base and 9 bases, in that order; junction bases with no gene match: 4. As DNA, the CDR3 is TGTGCCAGCAGCCAAGGTGTACTAGCGGGAGGTGAGCAGTTCTTC. This translates into CASSQGVLAGGEQFF.

This clonotype occurred many times. The rearrangement joins TRBV29-1 to TRBJ2-1, with 8 bases matching TRBD2. CDR1 SQVTM and CDR2 ANQGSEA come from the germline V gene. The CDR3 length is 15 residues. V lost 0 bases, J lost 9 bases, and 10 bases stayed unmatched. CDR3: CSVEDFQREYGEQFF. The CDR3 DNA reads TGCAGCGTTGAAGATTTCCAGCGGGAGTACGGTGAGCAGTTCTTC.